This entry lists 18 T cell receptor beta chains sequenced from one sample in a study of molecular identifiers for immune sequencing clone quantification (dated by TCRdb to 2017 to 2018). The library relied on PCR. Sequencing was performed on a NextSeq 500. The public reads were run again by TCRdb, first through fastp at Q25 and then through MiXCR, and only productive beta chains were kept. Each entry is one CDR3 protein sequence, shown with its most common DNA and genes. Here the sample has about 97,000 distinct CDR3 sequences; approximately 24% occur a single time. The ten biggest clones cover roughly 0.94% of the sample. The sample was naive CD8+ T cells from blood, with Jurkat cell RNA spiked in. Per the publication, the cell subset or site label means: FACS-sorted CD8+CD4-CCR7+CD45RA+ naive T cells. The origin of the receptors is a human donor in good health. Some libraries in this study had Jurkat cell RNA spiked in.

This clonotype was found many times. This chain joins TRBV11-2 and TRBJ1-5; the D gene is possibly TRBD1 (6 bases). V was clipped by 3 bases and J by 7 bases, with 16 bases between them. Germline V gene sequence: CDR1 SGHAT, CDR2 FQNNGV. This CDR3 contains 15 residues. CDR3 region: CASSFHGGLDQPQHF. The CDR3 bases are TGTGCCAGCAGCTTCCACGGGGGCTTAGACCAGCCCCAGCATTTT.

This clonotype was detected ten times or more. This chain joins TRBV9 and TRBJ1-1; 9 nucleotides line up with TRBD1. The CDR3 length is 15 residues. From germline, CDR1 is SGDLS and CDR2 YYNGEE. Trimming at V came to 3 bases and at J to 6 bases, leaving 9 bases not matched to a gene. CDR3 loop: CASSAGTGLFPEAFF. CDR3 DNA sequence: TGTGCCAGCAGCGCCGGGACAGGGTTGTTTCCTGAAGCTTTCTTT. The full variable domain, with the rest looked up from reference TRBV9 and TRBJ1-1, is DSGVTQTPKHLITATGQRVTLRCSPRSGDLSVYWYQQSLDQGLQFLIQYYNGEERAKGNILERFSAQQFPDLHSELNLSSLELGDSALYFCASSAGTGLFPEAFFGQGTRLTVV.

As to this clonotype: Since a much larger clone is just one base distant, this may be a read error. The V call is TRBV6-1, the J call TRBJ2-1; 8 bases are shared with TRBD2. Per germline, CDR1 MNHNS and CDR2 SASEGT. The CDR3 is 16 amino acids. The CDR3 sequence is CASIDSGISSYNVQFF. In nucleotides, the CDR3 is TGTGCCAGCATTGATAGCGGGATTAGCTCCTACAATGTGCAGTTCTTC.

The V gene is TRBV29-1, the J gene TRBJ1-3; D not certain. The CDR3 has 14 residues. CDR1 and CDR2 (germline): SQVTM, ANQGSEA. V was clipped by 0 bases and J by 0 bases, with 6 bases between them. DNA for the CDR3: TGCAGCGTTGAAGATCAGAGCTCTGGAAACACCATATATTTT. This codes for CSVEDQSSGNTIYF. Using reference TRBV29-1 and TRBJ1-3 for the parts outside the CDR3, the full variable domain is SAVISQKPSRDICQRGTSLTIQCQVDSQVTMMFWYRQQPGQSLTLIATANQGSEATYESGFVIDKFPISRPNLTFSTLTVSNMSPEDSSIYLCSVEDQSSGNTIYFGEGSWLTVV.

As for this clonotype: A much bigger clone sits one base away, suggesting this may be a read error. The CDR3 spells CARSAPGQGVYEQYF. The CDR3 bases are TGTGCCCGCAGTGCCCCCGGACAGGGGGTCTACGAGCAGTACTTC. This chain links TRBV27 with TRBJ2-7, with 10 bases that match TRBD1. Germline values: CDR1 MNHEY, CDR2 SMNVEV (reference sequence). There are 15 residues in the CDR3.

In its sample, this clonotype was seen many times. The junction differs from germline at one of its ends, possibly a read error. This chain connects TRBV7-7 to TRBJ2-3, with D maybe TRBD2 (5 bases). This CDR3 has 13 residues. CDR1 is SSHAT and CDR2 is FNYEAQ in the germline V gene (reference sequence). The CDR3: CASSQGSADTQYF. For the CDR3, the DNA is TGTGCTAGCAGCCAAGGGAGTGCAGATACGCAGTATTTT.

This clonotype was detected ten times or more. This chain links TRBV11-2 with TRBJ2-3, with TRBD2 as a possible D gene (7 bases). The CDR3 is 16 amino acids. V was shortened by 1 base and J by 5 bases, with 16 bases between the two germline ends. Germline assignment: CDR1 SGHAT and CDR2 FQNNGV. CDR3: CASSLVGGAIVDTQYF. CDR3 nucleotide sequence: TGTGCCAGCAGCTTAGTGGGGGGGGCAATTGTAGATACGCAGTATTTT.

There are a few counts of this clonotype. The V gene is TRBV25-1, the J gene TRBJ2-7; 10 bases agree with TRBD1. The CDR3 loop spans 15 amino acids. Losses at the gene ends were 6 bases for V and 2 bases for J; bases not matched to a gene: 7. From germline, CDR1 is MGHDK and CDR2 SYGVNS. Here the CDR3 reads CASRIGTGDTYEQYF. CDR3 coding DNA: TGTGCCAGCAGAATAGGGACAGGGGATACCTACGAGCAGTACTTC.

In regard to this clonotype: A read error is possible here, since a much larger clone lies one base away. CDR3 in DNA: TGTGCCAGCAGCCCCCCGGGACAGGGGGCCGAGCCCCAGTACTTC. Protein sequence: CASSPPGQGAEPQYF. The V gene is TRBV9, the J gene TRBJ2-5; TRBD1 matches 12 bases. J was trimmed by 9 bases and V by 4 bases; bases with no gene match: 10. The CDR3 loop spans 15 amino acids. Germline-derived CDR1 and CDR2 are SGDLS and YYNGEE.

The chain links TRBV11-2 to TRBJ2-6; D remains unclear. Per the germline V gene, CDR1 is SGHAT and CDR2 is FQNNGV. CDR3 length equals 18 residues. V gave up 1 base and J gave up 0 bases, with 13 bases separating them. CDR3 DNA sequence: TGTGCCAGCAGCTTAGCGGCAGGATTAAACTCTGGGGCCAACGTCCTGACTTTC. Amino acids: CASSLAAGLNSGANVLTF.

This chain's CDR3 is CASSPGLGDEAFF. DNA for the CDR3: TGTGCCAGCAGCCCGGGACTGGGGGATGAAGCTTTCTTT. This chain uses TRBV9 with TRBJ1-1; TRBD1 might be the D (5 bases). This CDR3 has 13 residues. Trimming left V 4 bases short and J 7 bases short, with 14 bases between. Germline V gene sequence: CDR1 SGDLS, CDR2 YYNGEE. Full variable domain (outside the CDR3, taken from reference TRBV9 and TRBJ1-1): DSGVTQTPKHLITATGQRVTLRCSPRSGDLSVYWYQQSLDQGLQFLIQYYNGEERAKGNILERFSAQQFPDLHSELNLSSLELGDSALYFCASSPGLGDEAFFGQGTRLTVV.

This clonotype came up many times. The V call is TRBV11-2, the J call TRBJ1-1; D might be TRBD1 (5 bases). This CDR3 region has 13 residues. The germline gives CDR1 SGHAT, CDR2 FQNNGV. V shed 4 bases and J shed 0 bases, with 6 bases lying between them. The CDR3 loop is CASSWGMNTEAFF. CDR3 DNA: TGTGCCAGCAGCTGGGGGATGAACACTGAAGCTTTCTTT.

This clonotype was seen more than once but under ten times. This sequence joins TRBV4-3 and TRBJ1-4; possible D gene TRBD1, 6 bases. Trimming shortened V by 0 bases and J by 0 bases, and 11 bases separated the two germline ends. This CDR3 contains 17 residues. The germline V gene encodes CDR1 LGHNA and CDR2 YSLEER. CDR3 sequence reads: CASSQDAWGPTNEKLFF. DNA of the CDR3: TGCGCCAGCAGCCAAGATGCGTGGGGGCCAACTAATGAAAAACTGTTTTTT.

This chain uses TRBV7-9 with TRBJ2-1; D remains unclear. V lost 11 bases, J lost 2 bases, and 19 bases lay in between. CDR3 length: 15 residues. Germline lookup yields CDR1 SEHNR and CDR2 FQNEAQ (reference sequence). The DNA of the CDR3 is TGTGCCCGCCGCGCCGCGTACGCCACCTACAATGAGCAGTTCTTC. It encodes CARRAAYATYNEQFF.

The chain has TRBV11-2 and TRBJ2-4, with a weak D call TRBD2 (6 bases). Trimming removed 5 bases from V and 0 bases from J, with 14 bases in between. Per germline, CDR1 SGHAT and CDR2 FQNNGV. The CDR3 is 16 amino acids. CDR3 DNA: TGTGCCAGCAGCGCGGACCGGGGACTAGCCAAAAACATTCAGTACTTC. Residues: CASSADRGLAKNIQYF.

This clonotype has at least ten counts. This CDR3 reads CSVETLAEVLGGDTQYF. CDR3 in DNA: TGCAGCGTTGAAACTCTAGCGGAGGTACTGGGAGGAGATACGCAGTATTTT. The gene calls are TRBV29-1 and TRBJ2-3; 7 bases are a match to TRBD2. CDR3 length: 17 amino acids. The V segment lost 2 bases and the J segment 5 bases; nucleotides outside the gene matches: 16. Germline-derived CDR1 and CDR2 are SQVTM and ANQGSEA.

The chain uses TRBV20-1 and TRBJ2-5, with D possibly matching TRBD2 (6 bases). The length of the CDR3 is 15 residues. V lost 5 bases, J lost 1 base, and 17 bases lay in between. The germline gives CDR1 DFQATT, CDR2 SNEGSKA (reference sequence). This CDR3 is CSAAGTHKVQETQYF. CDR3 bases: TGCAGTGCTGCCGGGACTCACAAAGTCCAAGAGACCCAGTACTTC.

This clonotype has a count of ten or more. The rearrangement links TRBV4-2 to TRBJ1-4; D unresolved. With 5 bases removed from V and 0 bases from J, the gap between germline ends came to 13 bases. The CDR3 covers 16 residues. Germline V gene lookup returns CDR1 LGHNA and CDR2 YNFKEQ. CDR3 DNA: TGTGCCAGCAGCTTACGGTCGGCACCAACTAATGAAAAACTGTTTTTT. It translates to CASSLRSAPTNEKLFF.